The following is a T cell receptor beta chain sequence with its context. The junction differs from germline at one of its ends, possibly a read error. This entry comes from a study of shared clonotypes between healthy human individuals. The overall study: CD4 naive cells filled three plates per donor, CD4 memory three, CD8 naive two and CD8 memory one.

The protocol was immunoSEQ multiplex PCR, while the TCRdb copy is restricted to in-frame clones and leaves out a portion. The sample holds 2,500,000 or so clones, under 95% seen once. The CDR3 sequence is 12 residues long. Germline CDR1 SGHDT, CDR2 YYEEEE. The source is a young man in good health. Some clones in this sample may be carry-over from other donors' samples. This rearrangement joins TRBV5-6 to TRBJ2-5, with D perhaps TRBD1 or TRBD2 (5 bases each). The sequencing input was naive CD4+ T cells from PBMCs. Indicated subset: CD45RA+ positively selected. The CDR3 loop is CASSLGTGTGHF. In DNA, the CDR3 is TGTGCCAGCAGCTTGGGGACCGGGACCGGCCACTTC.